A single sample is the source of the 10 T cell receptor beta chains below, sequenced in a study of control samples from healthy donors and cancer patients. Sequencing was performed with immunoSEQ multiplex PCR; in TCRdb, only in-frame clones are kept and a portion is missing. The data show roughly 86,000 clones, 90% seen once. Sequenced: blood. The origin of the receptors is a woman aged 18-29 years in good health.

The rearrangement uses TRBV18 and TRBJ1-2; 7 bases fit TRBD1. The CDR3 totals 12 residues. J lost 6 bases, V lost 5 bases, and 3 bases had no gene match. Looked up from germline, CDR1 is KGHSH and CDR2 is LQKENI. CDR3 in DNA: TGTGCCAGCTCATCGGACAGGAATGGCTACACCTTC. Its protein is CASSSDRNGYTF. Based on the CDR3 plus reference TRBV18 and TRBJ1-2, the full variable domain is NAGVMQNPRHLVRRRGQEARLRCSPMKGHSHVYWYRQLPEEGLKFMVYLQKENIIDESGMPKERFSAEFPKEGPSILRIQQVVRGDSAAYFCASSSDRNGYTFGSGTRLTVV.

The chain has TRBV24-1 and TRBJ1-5; TRBD1 matches at 9 bases. V was pared by 4 bases and J by 3 bases, with 3 bases of the junction left unmatched. CDR1 is KGHDR and CDR2 is SFDVKD in the germline V gene. The CDR3 spans 15 residues. The CDR3 spells CATSEGQGLNQPQHF. CDR3 coding DNA: TGTGCCACCAGTGAGGGACAGGGCCTCAATCAGCCCCAGCATTTT.

This clone was observed once. CDR3 nucleotide sequence: TGTGCCAGCAGTTACTCGCCTAGCTCTTACACAGATACGCAGTATTTT. As protein: CASSYSPSSYTDTQYF. The V call is TRBV6-6, the J call TRBJ2-3; maybe TRBD2 (5 bases). V lost 0 bases and J lost 2, with 12 bases in between. The V gene's germline CDR1 is MNHNY and CDR2 SVGAGI (reference sequence). This CDR3 has 16 residues.

The chain recombines TRBV19 with TRBJ1-2; TRBD1 is a possible D gene (5 bases). Per the germline V gene, CDR1 is LNHDA and CDR2 is SQIVND (reference sequence). Trimming left V 10 bases short and J 0 bases short, with 18 bases between. The CDR3 length is 15 residues. Here the CDR3 reads CATRRRDDSNYGYTF. CDR3 in DNA: TGTGCCACCCGGCGCCGGGACGACTCTAACTATGGCTACACCTTC.

V usage is TRBV7-9 and J usage is TRBJ1-3; no clear D. CDR1 and CDR2 (germline): SEHNR, FQNEAQ (reference sequence). The length of the CDR3 is 13 residues. Trimming took off 2 bases at V and 7 bases at J, with 9 bases between the two ends. The CDR3 here is CASSLNVRNTIYF. CDR3 DNA: TGTGCCAGCAGCTTAAATGTGAGGAACACCATATATTTT.

The rearrangement uses TRBV6-2 or TRBV6-3 and TRBJ2-3; D is perhaps TRBD1 (5 bases). The CDR3 contains 16 residues. V was clipped by 0 bases and J by 2 bases, with 12 bases between them. Germline CDR1 MNHEY, CDR2 SVGEGT. The CDR3 is CASSYSKQGNTDTQYF. CDR3 sequence (DNA): TGTGCCAGCAGTTACTCGAAGCAGGGTAACACAGATACGCAGTATTTT.

CDR3 in DNA: TGTGCCAGCAGCCAAGAGGGCGGGGGGGCATACGAGCAGTACTTC. Encoded protein: CASSQEGGGAYEQYF. This chain uses TRBV3-1 (or the pseudogene TRBV3-2) with TRBJ2-7, with 9 bases matching TRBD2. This CDR3 has 15 amino acids. V lost 0 bases to trimming and J lost 4 bases; unmatched junction nucleotides: 4. Germline assignment: CDR1 LGHDT and CDR2 YNNKEL (reference sequence).

The chain joins TRBV18 to TRBJ1-1, with 7 bases fitting TRBD1. The CDR3 has 15 amino acids. The V segment lost 5 bases and the J segment 2 bases; nucleotides outside the gene matches: 8. The V gene's germline CDR1 is KGHSH and CDR2 LQKENI. The CDR3 sequence is CASSATDRTNTEAFF. The CDR3 nucleotides are TGTGCCAGCTCAGCTACGGACAGGACCAACACTGAAGCTTTCTTT.

This chain uses TRBV6-1 with TRBJ1-2, with D hard to call. Germline V gene lookup returns CDR1 MNHNS and CDR2 SASEGT. This CDR3 region has 13 residues. Between the trimmed V and J ends, which lost 2 bases and 3 bases, there was a span of 7 bases. The DNA for the CDR3 is TGTGCCAGCAGTGAAATTGAGGACTATGGCTACACCTTC. Protein product: CASSEIEDYGYTF.

The chain couples TRBV7-9 to TRBJ1-5; D gene unclear. V gave up 1 base and J gave up 4 bases, with 20 bases separating them. Germline-derived CDR1 and CDR2 are SEHNR and FQNEAQ (reference sequence). The CDR3 covers 18 residues. The CDR3 loop is CASSLGPDGKVINQPQHF. CDR3 nucleotides: TGTGCCAGCAGCTTAGGGCCGGACGGGAAAGTGATTAATCAGCCCCAGCATTTT.